This T cell receptor (beta chain) was captured by sequencing in a study of early T cells in non-severe SARS-CoV-2 infection. Overall study: The authors sequenced bulk RNA from unsorted whole blood, leaving chains unpaired.

The TCR library protocol was used to attach unique molecular identifiers. These identifiers were attached to individual cDNA molecules. TCRdb independently ran MiXCR on the 5' RACE reads; one entry per CDR3 protein. The sample records 40,000 to 55,000 distinct CDR3 sequences, under 9.5% being singletons. Remarks on this clonotype: The antigen is not known.

The CDR3 consists of 14 residues. Trimming cost V 1 base and J 4 bases, with 10 bases left between them. Per the germline V gene, CDR1 is SNHLY and CDR2 is FYNNEI. Points from the study as a whole: Missing private and CD4 specificities, VDJdb matching favored anti-spike CD8 responses.

The chain combines TRBV2 with TRBJ1-1; no clear D gene. This TCR came from an adult who was a healthcare worker with PCR-confirmed SARS-CoV-2 infection or an uninfected control (not recorded which). The sequenced sample consisted of whole blood. Here the CDR3 DNA reads TGTGCCAGCAGTGAAGTGGGAAGTGGCACTGAAGCTTTCTTT. This translates into CASSEVGSGTEAFF.